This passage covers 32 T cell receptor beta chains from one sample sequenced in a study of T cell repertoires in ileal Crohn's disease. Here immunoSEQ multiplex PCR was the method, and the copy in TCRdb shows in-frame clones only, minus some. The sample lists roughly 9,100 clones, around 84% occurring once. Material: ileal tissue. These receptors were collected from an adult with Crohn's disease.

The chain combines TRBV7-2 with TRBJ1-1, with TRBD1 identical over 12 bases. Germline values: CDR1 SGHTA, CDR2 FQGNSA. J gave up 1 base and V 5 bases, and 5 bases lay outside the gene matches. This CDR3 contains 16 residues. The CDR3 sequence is CASSARDRGPNTEAFF. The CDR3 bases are TGTGCCAGCAGCGCCCGGGACAGGGGGCCGAACACTGAAGCTTTCTTT.

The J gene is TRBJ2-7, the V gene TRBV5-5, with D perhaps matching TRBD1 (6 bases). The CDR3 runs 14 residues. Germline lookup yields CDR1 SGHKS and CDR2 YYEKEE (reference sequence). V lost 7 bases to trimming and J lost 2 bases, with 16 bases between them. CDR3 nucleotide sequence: TGTGCCAGCTCCCGGACAGCACCCACCTACGAGCAGTACTTC. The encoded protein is CASSRTAPTYEQYF.

The CDR3 coding sequence is TGCGCCAGCGGACCTAGCGGGAGTGTCTCAGGCGAGCAGTACTTC. As protein: CASGPSGSVSGEQYF. The chain has TRBV5-1 and TRBJ2-7, with 10 positions matching TRBD2. The CDR3 covers 15 residues. CDR1 and CDR2 from the germline V gene are SGHRS and YFSETQ. The J segment lost 6 bases and the V segment lost 7 bases, leaving 13 bases of the junction unmatched.

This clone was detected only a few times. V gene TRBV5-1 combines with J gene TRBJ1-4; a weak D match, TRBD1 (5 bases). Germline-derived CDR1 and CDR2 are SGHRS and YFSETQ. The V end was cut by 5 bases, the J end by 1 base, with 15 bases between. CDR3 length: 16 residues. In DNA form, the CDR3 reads TGCGCCAGCAGTTCCACCATCGGGGGAACTAATGAAAAACTGTTTTTT. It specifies CASSSTIGGTNEKLFF. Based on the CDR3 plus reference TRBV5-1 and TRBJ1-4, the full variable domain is KAGVTQTPRYLIKTRGQQVTLSCSPISGHRSVSWYQQTPGQGLQFLFEYFSETQRNKGNFPGRFSGRQFSNSRSEMNVSTLELGDSALYLCASSSTIGGTNEKLFFGSGTQLSVL.

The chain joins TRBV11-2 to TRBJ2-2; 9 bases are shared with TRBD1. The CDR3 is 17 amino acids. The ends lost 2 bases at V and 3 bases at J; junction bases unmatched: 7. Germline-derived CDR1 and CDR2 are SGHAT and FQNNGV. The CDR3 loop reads CASSLIRQGVDTGELFF. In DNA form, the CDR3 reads TGTGCCAGCAGCTTAATCAGACAGGGGGTTGACACCGGGGAGCTGTTTTTT.

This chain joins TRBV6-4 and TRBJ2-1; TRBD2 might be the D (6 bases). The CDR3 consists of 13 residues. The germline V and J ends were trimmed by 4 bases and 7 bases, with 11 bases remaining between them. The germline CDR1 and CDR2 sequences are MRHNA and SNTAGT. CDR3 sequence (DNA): TGTGCCAGCAGTGTTTCGGGAGCTAATGAGCAGTTCTTC. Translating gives CASSVSGANEQFF.

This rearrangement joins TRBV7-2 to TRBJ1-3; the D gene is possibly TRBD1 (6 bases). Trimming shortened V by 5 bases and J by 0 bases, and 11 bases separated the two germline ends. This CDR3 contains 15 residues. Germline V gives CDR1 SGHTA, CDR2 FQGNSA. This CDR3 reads CASSTDRRSGNTIYF. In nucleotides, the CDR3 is TGTGCCAGCAGCACTGACAGGCGCTCTGGAAACACCATATATTTT.

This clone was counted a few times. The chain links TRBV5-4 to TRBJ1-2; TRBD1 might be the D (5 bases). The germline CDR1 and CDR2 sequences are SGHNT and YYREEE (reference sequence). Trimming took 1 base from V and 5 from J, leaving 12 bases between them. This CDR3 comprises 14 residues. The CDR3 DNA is TGTGCCAGCAGCTTGTCTGGGGGTAATTATGGCTACACCTTC. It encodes CASSLSGGNYGYTF.

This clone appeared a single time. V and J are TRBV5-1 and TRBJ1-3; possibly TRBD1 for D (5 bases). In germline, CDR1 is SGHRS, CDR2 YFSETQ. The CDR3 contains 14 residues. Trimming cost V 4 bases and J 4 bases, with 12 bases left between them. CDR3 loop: CASSPQGSGNTIYF. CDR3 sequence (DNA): TGCGCCAGCAGCCCTCAGGGATCCGGAAACACCATATATTTT.

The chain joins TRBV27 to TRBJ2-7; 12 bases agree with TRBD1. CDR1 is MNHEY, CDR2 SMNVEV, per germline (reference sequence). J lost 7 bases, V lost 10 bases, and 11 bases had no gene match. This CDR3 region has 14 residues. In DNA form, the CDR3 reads TGTGCCACCCGCCCGGGACAGGGGGCGGGAGAGCAGTACTTC. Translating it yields CATRPGQGAGEQYF.

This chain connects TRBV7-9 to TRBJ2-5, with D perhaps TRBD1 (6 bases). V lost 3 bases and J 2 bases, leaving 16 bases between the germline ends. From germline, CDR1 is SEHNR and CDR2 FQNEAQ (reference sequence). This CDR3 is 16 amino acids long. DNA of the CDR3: TGTGCCAGCAGCTTCGGGACACTAGGTGGTCAAGAGACCCAGTACTTC. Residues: CASSFGTLGGQETQYF.

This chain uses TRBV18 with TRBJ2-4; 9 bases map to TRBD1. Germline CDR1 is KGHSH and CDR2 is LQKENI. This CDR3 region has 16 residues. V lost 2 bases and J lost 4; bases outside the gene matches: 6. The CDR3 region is CASSPSDRGGKNIQYF. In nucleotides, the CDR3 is TGTGCCAGCTCACCATCCGACAGGGGGGGAAAAAACATTCAGTACTTC.

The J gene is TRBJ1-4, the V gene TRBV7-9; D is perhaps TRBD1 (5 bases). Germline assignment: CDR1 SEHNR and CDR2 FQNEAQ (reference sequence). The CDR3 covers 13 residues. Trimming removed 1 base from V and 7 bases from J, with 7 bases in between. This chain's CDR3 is CASSLGGSEKLFF. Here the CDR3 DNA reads TGTGCCAGCAGCTTAGGGGGGAGTGAAAAACTGTTTTTT.

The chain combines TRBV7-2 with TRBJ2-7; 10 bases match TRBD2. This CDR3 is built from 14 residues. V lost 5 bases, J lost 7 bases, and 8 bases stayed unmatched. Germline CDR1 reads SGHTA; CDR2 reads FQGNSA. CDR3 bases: TGTGCCAGCAGCCAAAGCGGGAGGGGGGAAGAGCAGTACTTC. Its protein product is CASSQSGRGEEQYF.

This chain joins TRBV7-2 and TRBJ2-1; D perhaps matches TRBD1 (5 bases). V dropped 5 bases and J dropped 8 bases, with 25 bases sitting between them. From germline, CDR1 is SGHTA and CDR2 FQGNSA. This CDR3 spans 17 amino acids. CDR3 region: CASSARPDSQFVDEQFF. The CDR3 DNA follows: TGTGCCAGCAGCGCCCGCCCCGACAGCCAATTTGTCGATGAGCAGTTCTTC.

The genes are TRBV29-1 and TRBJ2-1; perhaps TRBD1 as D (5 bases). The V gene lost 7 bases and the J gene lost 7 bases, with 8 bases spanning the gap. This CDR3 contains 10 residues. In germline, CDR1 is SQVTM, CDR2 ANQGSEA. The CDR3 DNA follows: TGCAGCGGACAGATTAATGAGCAGTTCTTC. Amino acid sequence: CSGQINEQFF.

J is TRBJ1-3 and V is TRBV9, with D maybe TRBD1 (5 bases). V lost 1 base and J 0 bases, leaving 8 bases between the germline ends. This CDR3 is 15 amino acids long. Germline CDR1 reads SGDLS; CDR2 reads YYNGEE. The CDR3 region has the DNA TGTGCCAGCAGCGTATCGACAGACTCTGGAAACACCATATATTTT. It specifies CASSVSTDSGNTIYF.

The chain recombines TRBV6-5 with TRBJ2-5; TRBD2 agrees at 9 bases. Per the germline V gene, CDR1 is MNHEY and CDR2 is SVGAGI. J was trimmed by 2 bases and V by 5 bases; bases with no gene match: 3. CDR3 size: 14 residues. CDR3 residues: CASSPTSGQETQYF. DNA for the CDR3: TGTGCCAGCAGTCCGACTAGCGGACAAGAGACCCAGTACTTC.

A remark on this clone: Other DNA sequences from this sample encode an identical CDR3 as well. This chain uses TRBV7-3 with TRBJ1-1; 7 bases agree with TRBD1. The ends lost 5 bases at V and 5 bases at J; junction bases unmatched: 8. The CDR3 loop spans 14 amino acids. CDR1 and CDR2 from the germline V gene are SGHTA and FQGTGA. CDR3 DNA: TGTGCCAGCAGCCTACAGGGGACGAATACTGAAGCTTTCTTT. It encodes CASSLQGTNTEAFF.

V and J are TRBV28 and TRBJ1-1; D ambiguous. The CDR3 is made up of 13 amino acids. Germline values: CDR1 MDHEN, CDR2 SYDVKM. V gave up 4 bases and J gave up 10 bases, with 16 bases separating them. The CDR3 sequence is CASSSLKVGVAFF. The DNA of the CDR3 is TGTGCCAGCAGTTCCTTGAAGGTCGGCGTAGCTTTCTTT.

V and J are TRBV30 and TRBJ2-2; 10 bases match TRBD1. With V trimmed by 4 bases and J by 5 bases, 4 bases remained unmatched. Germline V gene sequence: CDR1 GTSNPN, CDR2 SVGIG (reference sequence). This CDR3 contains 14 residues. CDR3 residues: CAWILGQGTGELFF. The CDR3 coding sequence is TGTGCCTGGATTTTGGGACAGGGGACCGGGGAGCTGTTTTTT. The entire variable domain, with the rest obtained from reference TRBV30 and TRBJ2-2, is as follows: SQTIHQWPATLVQPVGSPLSLECTVEGTSNPNLYWYRQAAGRGLQLLFYSVGIGQISSEVPQNLSASRPQDRQFILSSKKLLLSDSGFYLCAWILGQGTGELFFGEGSRLTVL.

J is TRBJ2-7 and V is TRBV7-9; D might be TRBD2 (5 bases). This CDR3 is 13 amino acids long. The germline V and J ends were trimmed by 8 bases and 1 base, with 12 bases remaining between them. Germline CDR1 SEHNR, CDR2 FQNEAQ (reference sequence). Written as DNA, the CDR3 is TGTGCCAGCCGGGGATGGGGTTCCTACGAGCAGTACTTC. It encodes CASRGWGSYEQYF.

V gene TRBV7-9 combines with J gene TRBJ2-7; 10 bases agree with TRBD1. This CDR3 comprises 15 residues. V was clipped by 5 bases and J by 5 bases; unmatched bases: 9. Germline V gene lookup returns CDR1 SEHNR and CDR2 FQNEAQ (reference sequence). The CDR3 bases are TGTGCCAGCAGCCGACCGACAGGGGGCATGGACGAGCAGTACTTC. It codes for CASSRPTGGMDEQYF.

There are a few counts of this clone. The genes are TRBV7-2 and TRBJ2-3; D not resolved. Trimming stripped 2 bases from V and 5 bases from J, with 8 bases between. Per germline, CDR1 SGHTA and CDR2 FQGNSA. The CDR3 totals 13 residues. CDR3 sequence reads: CASSLSFQDTQYF. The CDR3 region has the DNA TGTGCCAGCAGCTTAAGTTTTCAAGATACGCAGTATTTT.

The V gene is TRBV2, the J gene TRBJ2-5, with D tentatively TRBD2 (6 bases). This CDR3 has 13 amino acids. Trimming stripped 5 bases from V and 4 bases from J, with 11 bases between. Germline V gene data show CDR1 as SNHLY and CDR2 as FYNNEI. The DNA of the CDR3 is TGTGCCAGCAGTACCTCCGGGGGAGAGACCCAGTACTTC. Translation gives CASSTSGGETQYF.

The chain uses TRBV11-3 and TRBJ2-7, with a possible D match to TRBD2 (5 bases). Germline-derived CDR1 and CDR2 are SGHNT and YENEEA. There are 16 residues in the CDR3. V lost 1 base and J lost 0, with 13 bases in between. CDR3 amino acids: CASSLVLAKSSYEQYF. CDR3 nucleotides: TGTGCCAGCAGCTTAGTTCTAGCAAAGAGCTCCTACGAGCAGTACTTC.

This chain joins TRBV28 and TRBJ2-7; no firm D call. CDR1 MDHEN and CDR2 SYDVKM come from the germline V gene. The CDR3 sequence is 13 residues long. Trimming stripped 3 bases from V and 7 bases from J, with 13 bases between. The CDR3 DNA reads TGTGCCAGCAGTTTCTCGGGCAACTCGGAGCAGTACTTC. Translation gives CASSFSGNSEQYF.

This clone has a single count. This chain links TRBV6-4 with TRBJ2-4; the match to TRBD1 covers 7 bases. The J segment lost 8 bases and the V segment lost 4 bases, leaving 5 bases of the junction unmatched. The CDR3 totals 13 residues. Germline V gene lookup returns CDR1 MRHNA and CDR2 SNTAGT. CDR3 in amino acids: CASSGNRGDIQYF. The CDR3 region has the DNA TGTGCCAGCAGTGGCAACAGGGGAGACATTCAGTACTTC.

The CDR3, as DNA: TGCGCCAGCAGCCAGGAAAGCTCACTAGCGGTCTACAATGAGCAGTTCTTC. It yields the protein CASSQESSLAVYNEQFF. The chain links TRBV4-1 to TRBJ2-1, with 8 nucleotides matching TRBD2. V trimming: 3 bases; J trimming: 3 bases; junction bases outside the gene matches: 10. The V gene's germline CDR1 is MGHRA and CDR2 YSYEKL. The CDR3 spans 17 residues.

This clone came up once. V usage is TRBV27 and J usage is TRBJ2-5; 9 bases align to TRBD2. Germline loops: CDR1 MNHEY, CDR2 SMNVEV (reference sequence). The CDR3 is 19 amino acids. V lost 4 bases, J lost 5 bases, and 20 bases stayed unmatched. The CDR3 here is CASSSQTLLAGARGETQYF. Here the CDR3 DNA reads TGTGCCAGCAGTTCCCAGACCCTCTTAGCGGGAGCGAGGGGGGAGACCCAGTACTTC.

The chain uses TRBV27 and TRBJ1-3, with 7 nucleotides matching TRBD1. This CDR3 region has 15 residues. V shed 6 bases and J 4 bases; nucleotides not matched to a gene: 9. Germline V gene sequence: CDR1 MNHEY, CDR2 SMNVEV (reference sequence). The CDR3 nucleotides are TGTGCCAGCAGGTCGACAGGGCTAAGCGGAAACACCATATATTTT. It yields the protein CASRSTGLSGNTIYF.

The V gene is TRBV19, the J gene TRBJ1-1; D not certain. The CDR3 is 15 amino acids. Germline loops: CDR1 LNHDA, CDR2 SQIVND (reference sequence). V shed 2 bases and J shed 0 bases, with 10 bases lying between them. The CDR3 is CASSISSGLNTEAFF. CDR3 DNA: TGTGCCAGTAGTATAAGCTCAGGACTGAACACTGAAGCTTTCTTT.